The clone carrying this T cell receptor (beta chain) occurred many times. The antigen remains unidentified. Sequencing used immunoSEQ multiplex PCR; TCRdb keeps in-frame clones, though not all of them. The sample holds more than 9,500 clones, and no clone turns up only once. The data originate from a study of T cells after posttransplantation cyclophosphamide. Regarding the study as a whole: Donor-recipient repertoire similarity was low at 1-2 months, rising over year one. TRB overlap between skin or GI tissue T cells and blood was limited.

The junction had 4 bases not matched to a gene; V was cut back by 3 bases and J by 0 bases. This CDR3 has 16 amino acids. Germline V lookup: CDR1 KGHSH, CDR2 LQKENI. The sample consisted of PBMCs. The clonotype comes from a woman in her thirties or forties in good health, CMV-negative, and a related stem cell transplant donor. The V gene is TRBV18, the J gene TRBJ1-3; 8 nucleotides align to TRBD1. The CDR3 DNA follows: TGTGCCAGCTCACCCACTGGGACAGGCTCTGGAAACACCATATATTTT. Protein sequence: CASSPTGTGSGNTIYF.